This is a list of T cell receptor beta chains from one sample in a study of CD8+ T cells in alopecia areata. Measured with immunoSEQ multiplex PCR; TCRdb has only the in-frame clones, and not every one. The table shows about 140,000 clones, with approximately 60% occurring only once. The sample consisted of CD4+ T cells sorted from blood. The receptors were sampled from a human donor in good health. CDR3s include the opening cysteine and the closing phenylalanine or tryptophan. A D gene is named only where the DNA matches it firmly. Some rows have no size entry. The others give once, few or many, or a class for an expanded clone.

CASRRLAGNTGELFF | TGTGCCAGCAGACGACTAGCGGGAAACACCGGGGAGCTGTTTTTT | TRBJ2-2 | TRBD2 | TRBV2 | .
CSVGGTGPYEQYF | TGCAGCGTTGGTGGGACAGGGCCCTACGAGCAGTACTTC | TRBJ2-7 | TRBD1 | TRBV29-1 | .
CASRAGTSGSFGNEQFF | TGTGCCAGCAGGGCCGGGACTAGCGGGAGCTTCGGCAATGAGCAGTTCTTC | TRBJ2-1 | TRBD2 | TRBV9 | .
CASSSPSYGYTF | TGTGCCAGCAGTTCCCCCTCCTATGGCTACACCTTC | TRBJ1-2 | . | TRBV6-5 | .
CASSLTGGSTDTQYF | TGTGCCAGCAGCTTAACTGGCGGGAGCACGGATACGCAGTATTTT | TRBJ2-3 | TRBD2 | TRBV7-9 | .
CASSPKRELAYEQYF | TGTGCCAGCAGCCCGAAGCGGGAGTTGGCGTACGAGCAGTACTTC | TRBJ2-7 | TRBD2 | TRBV7-8 | few
CASSRTGTNLYEQYF | TGTGCCAGCAGTAGAACCGGGACCAACTTGTACGAGCAGTACTTC | TRBJ2-7 | . | TRBV27 | .
CASSLTGRLGEKLFF | TGTGCCAGCAGCTTAACGGGCCGCCTTGGGGAAAAACTGTTTTTT | TRBJ1-4 | . | TRBV11-2 | few
CASSALAGGSNEQFF | TGTGCCAGCAGTGCACTAGCGGGAGGGAGTAATGAGCAGTTCTTC | TRBJ2-1 | TRBD2 | TRBV6-1 | .
CASSSSLSEQYF | TGTGCCAGCAGCTCATCTCTATCCGAGCAGTACTTC | TRBJ2-7 | . | TRBV7-2 | .
CASSFSEVLLSDEQYF | TGTGCCAGCAGTTTTTCGGAAGTCCTCCTTTCGGACGAGCAGTACTTC | TRBJ2-7 | . | TRBV28 | .
CASRIAVSTDTQYF | TGTGCCAGCAGAATAGCGGTTAGCACAGATACGCAGTATTTT | TRBJ2-3 | . | TRBV7-9 | .
CSVDSGDSAIGELFF | TGCAGCGTCGATAGCGGGGACTCAGCAATCGGGGAGCTGTTTTTT | TRBJ2-2 | TRBD2 | TRBV29-1 | .
CASSSSRRDTQYF | TGTGCCAGCAGCTCCTCCCGCCGCGATACGCAGTATTTT | TRBJ2-3 | . | TRBV7-2 | .
CAWSDVYGYTF | TGTGCCTGGAGCGACGTCTATGGCTACACCTTC | TRBJ1-2 | . | TRBV30 | .
CASSLALSGGRDEQFF | TGCGCCAGCAGCTTGGCTCTAAGCGGGGGGCGGGATGAGCAGTTCTTC | TRBJ2-1 | TRBD2 | TRBV5-1 | .
CSVENTEAFF | TGCAGCGTTGAGAACACTGAAGCTTTCTTT | TRBJ1-1 | . | TRBV29-1 | few
CASSPTGGGTGLKYF | TGTGCCAGCTCACCCACCGGTGGCGGGACAGGGTTAAAGTACTTC | TRBJ2-4 | TRBD1 | TRBV18 | .
CASSDPFIGTQYF | TGTGCCAGCAGTGACCCGTTCATAGGGACCCAGTACTTC | TRBJ2-5 | . | TRBV25-1 | .
CASSLTVEVTNEKLFF | TGTGCCAGCAGCCTAACGGTGGAAGTAACTAATGAAAAACTGTTTTTT | TRBJ1-4 | . | TRBV11-2 | once
CASSLGSGEETQYF | TGTGCCAGCAGCTTGGGATCGGGAGAAGAGACCCAGTACTTC | TRBJ2-5 | . | TRBV5-6 | few
CASSESRVPYEQYF | TGTGCCAGCAGTGAATCCCGGGTTCCCTACGAGCAGTACTTC | TRBJ2-7 | . | TRBV25-1 | .
CASSLGPRPYEQYF | TGTGCCAGCAGCCTAGGACCAAGGCCCTACGAGCAGTACTTC | TRBJ2-7 | . | TRBV27 | .
CASSLSSAVNTQYF | TGTGCCAGCAGCTTATCCTCGGCGGTAAATACGCAGTATTTT | TRBJ2-3 | . | TRBV7-6 | .
CSVARTGASSSGNTIYF | TGCAGCGTTGCTCGGACAGGGGCTTCGAGCTCTGGAAACACCATATATTTT | TRBJ1-3 | TRBD1 | TRBV29-1 | .
CASSQSEWRGPVSYEQYF | TGCGCCAGCAGTCAATCGGAGTGGAGGGGGCCGGTCTCCTACGAGCAGTACTTC | TRBJ2-7 | . | TRBV23-1 | .
CAIETGESYEQYF | TGTGCCATCGAGACAGGGGAATCCTACGAGCAGTACTTC | TRBJ2-7 | TRBD1 | TRBV10-3 | .
CASSLDLDRDGYTF | TGCGCCAGCAGCTTGGACTTGGACAGGGATGGCTACACCTTC | TRBJ1-2 | TRBD1 | TRBV5-1 | .
CAWSTDGSLYEQYF | TGTGCCTGGAGTACCGACGGATCTCTCTACGAGCAGTACTTC | TRBJ2-7 | . | TRBV30 | .
CASSAGPAARLKETQYF | TGTGCCAGCAGCGCAGGTCCGGCGGCTAGACTCAAAGAGACCCAGTACTTC | TRBJ2-5 | . | TRBV9 | .
CASSQDHPGYYGYTF | TGCGCCAGCAGCCAAGATCACCCAGGGTACTATGGCTACACCTTC | TRBJ1-2 | . | TRBV4-1 | .
CSAKERRLGRETQYF | TGCAGCGCTAAAGAAAGGCGGTTAGGACGGGAGACCCAGTACTTC | TRBJ2-5 | . | TRBV29-1 | .
CASSFQIGGAYEQYF | TGTGCCAGCAGTTTTCAAATCGGTGGGGCCTACGAGCAGTACTTC | TRBJ2-7 | . | TRBV27 | .
CSVALRLNHEQYF | TGCAGCGTTGCTCTCCGATTAAATCACGAGCAGTACTTC | TRBJ2-7 | . | TRBV29-1 | .
CASSRPGRQETQYF | TGCGCCAGCAGCCGTCCGGGACGGCAAGAGACCCAGTACTTC | TRBJ2-5 | . | TRBV4-1 | .
CASQQTLTSQAFF | TGTGCCAGCCAACAGACACTTACATCCCAAGCTTTCTTT | TRBJ1-1 | . | TRBV2 | .
CSVGDSQGARGYTF | TGCAGCGTTGGGGATTCTCAGGGGGCGAGAGGCTACACCTTC | TRBJ1-2 | TRBD1 | TRBV29-1 | .
CASDRGAGELFF | TGTGCCAGCGACAGGGGGGCCGGGGAGCTGTTTTTT | TRBJ2-2 | TRBD1 | TRBV2 | .
CASGRTNTYNEQFF | TGTGCCAGCGGACGGACAAACACCTACAATGAGCAGTTCTTC | TRBJ2-1 | . | TRBV2 | once
CASRRLAGGSYNEQFF | TGTGCCAGCAGACGCCTAGCGGGTGGCTCCTACAATGAGCAGTTCTTC | TRBJ2-1 | TRBD2 | TRBV5-5 | .
CSASNFGTQYF | TGCAGTGCTTCCAACTTCGGAACCCAGTACTTC | TRBJ2-5 | . | TRBV20-1 | .